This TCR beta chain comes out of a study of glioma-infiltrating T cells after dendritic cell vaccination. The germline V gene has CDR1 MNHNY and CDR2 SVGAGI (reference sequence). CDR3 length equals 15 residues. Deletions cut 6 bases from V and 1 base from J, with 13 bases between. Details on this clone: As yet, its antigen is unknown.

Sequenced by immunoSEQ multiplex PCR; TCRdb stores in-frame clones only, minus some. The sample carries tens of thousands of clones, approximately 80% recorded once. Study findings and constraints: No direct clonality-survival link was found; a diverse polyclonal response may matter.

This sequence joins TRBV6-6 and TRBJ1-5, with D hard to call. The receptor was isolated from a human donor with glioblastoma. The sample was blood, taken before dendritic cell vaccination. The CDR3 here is CASRRGMVSNQPQHF. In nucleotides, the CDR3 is TGTGCCAGCAGACGCGGGATGGTGAGCAATCAGCCCCAGCATTTT.